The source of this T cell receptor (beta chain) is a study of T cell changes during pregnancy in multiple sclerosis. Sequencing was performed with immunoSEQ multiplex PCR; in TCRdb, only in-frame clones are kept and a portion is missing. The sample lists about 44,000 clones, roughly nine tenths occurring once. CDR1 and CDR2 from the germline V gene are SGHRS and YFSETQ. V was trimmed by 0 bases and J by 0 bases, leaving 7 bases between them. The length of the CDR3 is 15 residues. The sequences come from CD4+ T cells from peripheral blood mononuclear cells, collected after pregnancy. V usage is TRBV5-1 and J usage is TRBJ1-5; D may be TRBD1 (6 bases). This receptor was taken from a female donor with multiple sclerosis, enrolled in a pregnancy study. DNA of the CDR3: TGCGCCAGCAGCTTGGAAGGGGGTAGCAATCAGCCCCAGCATTTT. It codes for CASSLEGGSNQPQHF. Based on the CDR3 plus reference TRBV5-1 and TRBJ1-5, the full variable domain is KAGVTQTPRYLIKTRGQQVTLSCSPISGHRSVSWYQQTPGQGLQFLFEYFSETQRNKGNFPGRFSGRQFSNSRSEMNVSTLELGDSALYLCASSLEGGSNQPQHFGDGTRLSIL.